A single sample gave rise to the 8 T cell receptor beta chains below, sequenced in a study of T cells in Graves' hyperthyroidism and ophthalmopathy. Amplification of TCR beta CDR3 regions used RNA as the template. HTBI primers were the set used in a first-round RT-PCR of the TCR CDR3. One entry per CDR3 protein results from TCRdb running MiXCR on the multiplex PCR reads. The data contain around 350,000 distinct CDR3 sequences, 13% of them singletons. The sample was blood. These receptors all come from a woman aged 18-30 years with Graves' hyperthyroidism.

In its sample, this clonotype was seen many times. The chain recombines TRBV12-5 with TRBJ1-1; D remains ambiguous. Germline CDR1 reads LGHNT; CDR2 reads FRNRAP. Trimming removed 6 bases from V and 1 base from J, with 18 bases in between. The CDR3 sequence is 16 residues long. The CDR3: CASGISGIGKNTEAFF. The CDR3 nucleotides are TGTGCTAGTGGCATATCCGGAATAGGGAAGAACACTGAAGCTTTCTTT.

In this sample, this clonotype turned up many times. A read error may account for a junction end that differs from germline. The gene calls are TRBV5-1 and TRBJ2-5, with no clear D. The CDR3 has 11 amino acids. Germline-derived CDR1 and CDR2 are SGHRS and YFSETQ. The CDR3 bases are TGTGCCAGCAGCTTAGAGGAGACCCAGTACTTC. Translation: CASSLEETQYF.

At least ten counts were recorded for this clonotype. The rearrangement uses TRBV19 and TRBJ2-2, with 8 bases lining up with TRBD1. Germline values: CDR1 LNHDA, CDR2 SQIVND (reference sequence). Trimming at V came to 6 bases and at J to 6 bases, leaving 6 bases not matched to a gene. The CDR3 spans 14 residues. CDR3 loop: CASRRTGLAGELFF. The CDR3 DNA is TGTGCCAGTAGGCGGACAGGGCTGGCCGGGGAGCTGTTTTTT.

About this clonotype: A read error is possible here, since a much larger clone lies one base away. This chain uses TRBV18 with TRBJ2-1; D remains ambiguous. This CDR3 contains 11 residues. Looked up from germline, CDR1 is KGHSH and CDR2 is LQKENI. This CDR3 is CASTQDNEQLF. The DNA for the CDR3 is TGTGCCAGCACACAAGACAATGAGCAGCTCTTC.

Note on this clonotype: Sequence at one end of the junction differs from germline and may be a read error. The J gene is TRBJ1-3, the V gene TRBV2, with unresolved D. Germline loops: CDR1 SNHLY, CDR2 FYNNEI. CDR3 length: 14 amino acids. The CDR3 DNA reads TGTGCCAGCAGTATGACCTACTCTGGAAACACCATACATTTT. Its translation: CASSMTYSGNTIHF.

This clonotype has a count of ten or more. In DNA, the CDR3 is TGTGCCAGCAGCTTCGGCGGGGGGGCGGGCAATGAGCAGTTCTTC. Protein product: CASSFGGGAGNEQFF. The V call is TRBV11-2, the J call TRBJ2-1, with 9 bases lining up with TRBD2. Germline V lookup: CDR1 SGHAT, CDR2 FQNNGV. V trimming: 3 bases; J trimming: 6 bases; junction bases outside the gene matches: 6. The length of the CDR3 is 15 residues.

On this clonotype itself: This could be a read error, since a much larger clone is one nucleotide away. The J gene is TRBJ1-2, the V gene TRBV19, with D possibly TRBD1 on 6 matching bases. CDR1 is LNHDA and CDR2 is SQIVND in the germline V gene (reference sequence). V shed 8 bases and J shed 5 bases, with 21 bases lying between them. This CDR3 region has 15 residues. The CDR3 coding sequence is TGTGCCAGTGGAAGGGACCGGAACAGGGAGTATGGCTACACCTTC. Translating it yields CASGRDRNREYGYTF.

The sample holds many counts of this clonotype. This rearrangement joins TRBV12-3 or TRBV12-4 to TRBJ2-1; D is ambiguous. The CDR3 sequence is 14 residues long. V lost 5 bases, J lost 10 bases, and 18 bases lay in between. CDR3 amino acids: CASSRTDGISEQFF. The CDR3, as DNA: TGTGCCAGCAGTCGTACCGACGGAATCTCCGAGCAGTTCTTC.